This T cell receptor (beta chain) was retrieved from a study of OX40 agonist ivuxolimab in advanced cancers. Looking at the study overall: Head and neck, renal cell, melanoma or hepatocellular carcinoma were the cancers that dose-escalation patients had. A history of anti-PD-1, anti-PD-L1 or anti-CTLA-4 therapy was acceptable, and 40% had some.

Regarding the study as a whole: Partial responders dosed at 0.1-3.0 mg/kg displayed clonal expansion ranking among the lowest.

With respect to this clone: The antigen is undetermined.

Profiled with immunoSEQ multiplex PCR; TCRdb holds only in-frame clones, not every one. The sample has around 72,000 clones, 82% seen once. Germline values: CDR1 SQVTM, CDR2 ANQGSEA. Trimming stripped 2 bases from V and 8 bases from J, with 12 bases between. The CDR3 length is 12 residues. This sequence was found in an adult with an advanced solid tumor such as melanoma, head and neck, liver or kidney cancer. Sequences were derived from CD4+ or CD8+ T cells sorted from blood, sampled in a trial of the OX40 agonist ivuxolimab. The J gene is TRBJ1-2, the V gene TRBV29-1; D is unclear. The CDR3 DNA reads TGCAGCGTTGAATCGCCCTCGGAGGGCTACACCTTC. It encodes CSVESPSEGYTF.